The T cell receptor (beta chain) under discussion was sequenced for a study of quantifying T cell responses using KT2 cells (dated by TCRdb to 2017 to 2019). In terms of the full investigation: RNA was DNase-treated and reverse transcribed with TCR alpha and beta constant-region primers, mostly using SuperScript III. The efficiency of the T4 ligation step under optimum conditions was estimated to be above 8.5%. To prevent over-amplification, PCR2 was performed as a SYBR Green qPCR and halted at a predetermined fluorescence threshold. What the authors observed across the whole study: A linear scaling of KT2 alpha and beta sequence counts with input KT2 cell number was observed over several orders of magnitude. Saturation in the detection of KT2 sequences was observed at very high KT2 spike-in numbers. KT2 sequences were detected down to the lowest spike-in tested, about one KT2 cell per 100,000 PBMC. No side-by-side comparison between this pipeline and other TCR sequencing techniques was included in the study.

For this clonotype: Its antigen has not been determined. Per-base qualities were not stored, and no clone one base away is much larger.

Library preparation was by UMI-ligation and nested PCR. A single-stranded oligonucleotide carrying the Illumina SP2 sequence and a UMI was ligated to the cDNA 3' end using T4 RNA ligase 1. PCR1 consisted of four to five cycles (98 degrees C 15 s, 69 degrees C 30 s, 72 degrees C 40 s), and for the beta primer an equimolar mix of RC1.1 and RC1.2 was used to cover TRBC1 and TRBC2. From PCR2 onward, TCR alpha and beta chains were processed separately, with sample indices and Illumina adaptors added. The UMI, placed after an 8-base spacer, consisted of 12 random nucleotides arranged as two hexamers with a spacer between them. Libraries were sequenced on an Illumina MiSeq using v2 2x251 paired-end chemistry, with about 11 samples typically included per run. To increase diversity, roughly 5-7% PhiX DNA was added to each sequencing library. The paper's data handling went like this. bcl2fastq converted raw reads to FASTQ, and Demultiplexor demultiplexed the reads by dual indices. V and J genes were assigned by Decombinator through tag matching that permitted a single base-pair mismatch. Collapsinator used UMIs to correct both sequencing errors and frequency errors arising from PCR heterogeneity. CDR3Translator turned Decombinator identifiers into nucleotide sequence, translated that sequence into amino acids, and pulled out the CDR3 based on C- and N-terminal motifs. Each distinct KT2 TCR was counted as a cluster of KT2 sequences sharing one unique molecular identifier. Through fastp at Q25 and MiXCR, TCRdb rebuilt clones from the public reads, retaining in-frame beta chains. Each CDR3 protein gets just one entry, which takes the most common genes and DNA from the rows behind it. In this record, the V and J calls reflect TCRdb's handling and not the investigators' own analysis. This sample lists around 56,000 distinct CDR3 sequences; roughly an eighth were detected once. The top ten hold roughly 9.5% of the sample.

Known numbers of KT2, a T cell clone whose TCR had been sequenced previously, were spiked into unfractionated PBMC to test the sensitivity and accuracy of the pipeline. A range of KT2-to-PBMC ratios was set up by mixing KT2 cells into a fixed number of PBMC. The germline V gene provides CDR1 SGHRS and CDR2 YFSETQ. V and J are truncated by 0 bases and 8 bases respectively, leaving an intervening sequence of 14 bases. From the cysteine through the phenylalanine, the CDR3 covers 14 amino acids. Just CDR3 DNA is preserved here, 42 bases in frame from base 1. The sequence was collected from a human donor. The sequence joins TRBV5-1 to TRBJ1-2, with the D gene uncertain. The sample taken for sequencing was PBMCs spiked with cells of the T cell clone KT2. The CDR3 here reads CASSLEGSVEGYTF. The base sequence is TGCGCCAGCAGCTTGGAAGGATCGGTCGAAGGCTACACCTTC.